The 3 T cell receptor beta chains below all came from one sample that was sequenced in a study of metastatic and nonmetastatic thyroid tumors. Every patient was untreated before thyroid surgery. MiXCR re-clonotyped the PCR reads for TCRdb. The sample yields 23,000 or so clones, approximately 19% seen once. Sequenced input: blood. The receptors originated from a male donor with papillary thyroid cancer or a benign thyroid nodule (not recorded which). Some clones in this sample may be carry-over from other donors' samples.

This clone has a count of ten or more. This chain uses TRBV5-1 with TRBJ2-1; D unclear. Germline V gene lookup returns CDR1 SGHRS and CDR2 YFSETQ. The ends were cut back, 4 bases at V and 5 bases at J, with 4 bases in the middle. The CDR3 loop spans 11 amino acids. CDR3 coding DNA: TGCGCCAGCAGCCCGAACAATGAGCAGTTCTTC. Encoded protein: CASSPNNEQFF.

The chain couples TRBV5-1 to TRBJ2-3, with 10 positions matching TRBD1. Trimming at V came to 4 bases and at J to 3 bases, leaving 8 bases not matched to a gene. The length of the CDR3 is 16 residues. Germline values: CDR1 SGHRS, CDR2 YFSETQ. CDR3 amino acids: CASSPTGTGDTDTQYF. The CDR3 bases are TGCGCCAGCAGCCCCACCGGGACAGGGGATACAGATACGCAGTATTTT. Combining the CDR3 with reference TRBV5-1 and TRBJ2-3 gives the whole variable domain KAGVTQTPRYLIKTRGQQVTLSCSPISGHRSVSWYQQTPGQGLQFLFEYFSETQRNKGNFPGRFSGRQFSNSRSEMNVSTLELGDSALYLCASSPTGTGDTDTQYFGPGTRLTVL.

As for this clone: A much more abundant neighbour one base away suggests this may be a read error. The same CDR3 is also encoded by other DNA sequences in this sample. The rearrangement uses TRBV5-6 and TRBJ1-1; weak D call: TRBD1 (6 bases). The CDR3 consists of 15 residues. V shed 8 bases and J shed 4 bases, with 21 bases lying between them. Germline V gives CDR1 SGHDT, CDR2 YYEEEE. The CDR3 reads CASSRPGAGPTEAFF. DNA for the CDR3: TGTGCCAGTAGCCGACCGGGGGCGGGTCCCACTGAAGCTTTCTTT. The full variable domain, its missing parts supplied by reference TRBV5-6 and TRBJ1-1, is DAGVTQSPTHLIKTRGQQVTLRCSPKSGHDTVSWYQQALGQGPQFIFQYYEEEERQRGNFPDRFSGHQFPNYSSELNVNALLLGDSALYLCASSRPGAGPTEAFFGQGTRLTVV.